This T cell receptor beta chain was recorded in a study of cytomegalovirus exposure and HLA in healthy donors. Primers for the PCR totalled 60 Vbeta and 13 Jbeta. Libraries were prepared by immunoSEQ multiplex PCR; TCRdb keeps only in-frame clonotypes and omits some of them. The table lists 100,000 or so clones, 76% of them singletons. CDR3 size: 15 residues. Per germline, CDR1 MNHEY and CDR2 SVGAGI. Trimming pared 6 bases from V and 1 base from J, leaving 13 bases between. Material for sequencing was PBMCs. The source is a man under 40 in good health and CMV-seropositive. The V call is TRBV6-5, the J call TRBJ1-5; D possibly corresponds to TRBD1 (6 bases). The CDR3 bases are TGTGCCAGCAGGAGGGGGTCGATAAGCAATCAGCCCCAGCATTTT. Protein: CASRRGSISNQPQHF.